This T cell receptor beta chain was observed in a study of OX40 agonist ivuxolimab in advanced cancers. This CDR3 has 19 residues. From germline, CDR1 is SGHAT and CDR2 FQDESV (reference sequence). V was shortened by 1 base and J by 0 bases, with 19 bases between the two germline ends. Libraries were prepared by immunoSEQ multiplex PCR; TCRdb keeps only in-frame clonotypes and omits some of them. The profile covers about 20,000 clones, with 75% to 90% appearing a single time and about 49% taken by the ten largest. Comments on this clone: What it binds is not known.

Overall study results and limits: On average, CD8+ T cells showed a greater number of expanded clones than CD4+. Among the lowest levels of clonal expansion were found in partial responders at 0.1-3.0 mg/kg. Among expanded peripheral T cells, antigen specificity went undetermined.

The receptor was isolated from an adult with an advanced solid tumor such as melanoma, head and neck, liver or kidney cancer. The J gene is TRBJ2-1, the V gene TRBV11-1; perhaps TRBD1 as D (5 bases). Sequences were derived from CD4+ or CD8+ T cells sorted from blood, sampled in a trial of the OX40 agonist ivuxolimab. The CDR3 DNA reads as TGTGCCAGCAGCTTAGTGCAGGGAAGTCAGGTAGACTCCTACAATGAGCAGTTCTTC. Amino acids: CASSLVQGSQVDSYNEQFF.